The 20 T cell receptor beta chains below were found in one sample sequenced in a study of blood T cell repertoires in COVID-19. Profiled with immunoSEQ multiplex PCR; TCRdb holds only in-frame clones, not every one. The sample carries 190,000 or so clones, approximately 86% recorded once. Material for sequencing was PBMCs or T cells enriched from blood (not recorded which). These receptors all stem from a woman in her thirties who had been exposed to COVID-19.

CDR3 nucleotides: TGCGCCAGCTGGTGGGGACAGGGGGGGATGAACACTGAAGCTTTCTTT. Its translation is CASWWGQGGMNTEAFF. The chain couples TRBV10-2 to TRBJ1-1; 11 bases map to TRBD1. Germline trimming cut 8 bases from V and 0 bases from J; bases unmatched to any gene: 8. The CDR3 covers 16 residues. Germline lookup yields CDR1 WSHSY and CDR2 SAAADI.

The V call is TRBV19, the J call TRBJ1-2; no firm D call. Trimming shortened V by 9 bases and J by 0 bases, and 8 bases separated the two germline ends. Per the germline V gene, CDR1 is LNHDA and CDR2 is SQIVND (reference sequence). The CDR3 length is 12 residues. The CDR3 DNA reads TGTGCCAGCAGGCCCACTAACTATGGCTACACCTTC. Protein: CASRPTNYGYTF. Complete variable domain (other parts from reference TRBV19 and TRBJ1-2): DGGITQSPKYLFRKEGQNVTLSCEQNLNHDAMYWYRQDPGQGLRLIYYSQIVNDFQKGDIAEGYSVSREKKESFPLTVTSAQKNPTAFYLCASRPTNYGYTFGSGTRLTVV.

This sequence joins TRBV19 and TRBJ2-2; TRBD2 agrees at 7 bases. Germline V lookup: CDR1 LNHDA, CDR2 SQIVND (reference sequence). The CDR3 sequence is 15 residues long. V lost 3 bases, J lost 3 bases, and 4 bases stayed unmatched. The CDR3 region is CASSIPGRDTGELFF. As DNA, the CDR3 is TGTGCCAGTAGTATCCCTGGGAGGGACACCGGGGAGCTGTTTTTT.

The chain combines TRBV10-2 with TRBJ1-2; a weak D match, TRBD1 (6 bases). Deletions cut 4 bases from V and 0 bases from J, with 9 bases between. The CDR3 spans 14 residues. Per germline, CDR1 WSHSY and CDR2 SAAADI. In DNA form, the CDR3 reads TGCGCCAGCAGTGTAGGGGGGGCTAACTATGGCTACACCTTC. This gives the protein CASSVGGANYGYTF.

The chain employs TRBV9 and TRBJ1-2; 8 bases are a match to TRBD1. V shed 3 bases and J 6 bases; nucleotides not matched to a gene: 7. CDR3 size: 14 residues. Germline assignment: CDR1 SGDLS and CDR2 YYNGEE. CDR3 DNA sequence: TGTGCCAGCAGCGGCCAGGGGGCGCGACATGGCTACACCTTC. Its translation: CASSGQGARHGYTF.

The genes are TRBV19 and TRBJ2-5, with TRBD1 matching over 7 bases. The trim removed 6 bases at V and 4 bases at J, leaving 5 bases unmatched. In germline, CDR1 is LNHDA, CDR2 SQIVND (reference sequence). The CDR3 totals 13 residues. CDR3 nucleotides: TGTGCCAGTAGCCGGACAGGTGGAGAGACCCAGTACTTC. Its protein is CASSRTGGETQYF.

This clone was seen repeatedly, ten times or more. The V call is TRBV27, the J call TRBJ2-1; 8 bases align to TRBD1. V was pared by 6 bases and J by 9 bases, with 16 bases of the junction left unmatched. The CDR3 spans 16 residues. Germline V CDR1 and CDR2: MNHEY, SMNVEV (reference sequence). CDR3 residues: CASSLTGRTGGTEQFF. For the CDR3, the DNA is TGTGCCAGCAGCCTAACCGGGCGAACAGGGGGAACTGAGCAGTTCTTC.

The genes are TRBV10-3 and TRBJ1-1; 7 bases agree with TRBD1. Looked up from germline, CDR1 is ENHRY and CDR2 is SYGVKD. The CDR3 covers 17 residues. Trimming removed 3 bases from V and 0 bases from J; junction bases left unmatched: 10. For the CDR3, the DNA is TGTGCCATCAGTGATGGGTCAGGGGGTGTTATGAACACTGAAGCTTTCTTT. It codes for CAISDGSGGVMNTEAFF.

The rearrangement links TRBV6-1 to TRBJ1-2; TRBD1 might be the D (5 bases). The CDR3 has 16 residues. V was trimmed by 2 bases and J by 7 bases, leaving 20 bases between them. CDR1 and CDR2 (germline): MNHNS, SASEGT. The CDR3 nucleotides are TGTGCCAGCAGTGAACTCGGTATTGGGAGGGGAGGTGGCTACACCTTC. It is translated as CASSELGIGRGGGYTF.

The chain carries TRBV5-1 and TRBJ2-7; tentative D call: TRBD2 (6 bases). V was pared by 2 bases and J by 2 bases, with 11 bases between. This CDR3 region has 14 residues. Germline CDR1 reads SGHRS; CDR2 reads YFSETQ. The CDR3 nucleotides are TGCGCCAGCAGCTTTGACGGACTAACCTACGAGCAGTACTTC. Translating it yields CASSFDGLTYEQYF.

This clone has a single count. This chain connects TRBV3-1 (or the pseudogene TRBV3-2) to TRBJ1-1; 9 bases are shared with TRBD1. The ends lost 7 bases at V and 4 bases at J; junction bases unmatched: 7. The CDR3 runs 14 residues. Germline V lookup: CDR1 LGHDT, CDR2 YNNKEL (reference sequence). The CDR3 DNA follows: TGTGCCAGCACCCTACAGGGGGCGGTCACTGAAGCTTTCTTT. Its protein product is CASTLQGAVTEAFF.

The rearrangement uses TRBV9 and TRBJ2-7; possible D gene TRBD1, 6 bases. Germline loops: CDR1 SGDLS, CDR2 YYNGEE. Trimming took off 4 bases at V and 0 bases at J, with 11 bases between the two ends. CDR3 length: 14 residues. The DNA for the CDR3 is TGTGCCAGCAGCAGAGTGACAGGCTCCTACGAGCAGTACTTC. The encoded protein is CASSRVTGSYEQYF.

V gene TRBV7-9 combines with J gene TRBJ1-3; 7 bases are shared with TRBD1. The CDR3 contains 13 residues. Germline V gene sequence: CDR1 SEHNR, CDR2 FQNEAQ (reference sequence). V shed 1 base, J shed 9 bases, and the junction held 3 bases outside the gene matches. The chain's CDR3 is CASSLDQGGTIYF. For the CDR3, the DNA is TGTGCCAGCAGCTTAGATCAGGGGGGCACCATATATTTT.

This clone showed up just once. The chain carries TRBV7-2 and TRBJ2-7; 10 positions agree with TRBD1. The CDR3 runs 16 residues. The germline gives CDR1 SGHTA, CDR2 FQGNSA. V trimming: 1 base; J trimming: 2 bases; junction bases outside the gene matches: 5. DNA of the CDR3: TGTGCCAGCAGCTTAGGGGGGACAGGGGTTCCCTACGAGCAGTACTTC. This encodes CASSLGGTGVPYEQYF.

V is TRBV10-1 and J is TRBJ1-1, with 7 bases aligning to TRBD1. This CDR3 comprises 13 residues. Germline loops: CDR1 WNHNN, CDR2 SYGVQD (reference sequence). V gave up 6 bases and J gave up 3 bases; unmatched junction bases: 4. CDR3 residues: CASRQGIDTEAFF. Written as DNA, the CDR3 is TGCGCCAGCAGACAGGGGATAGACACTGAAGCTTTCTTT.

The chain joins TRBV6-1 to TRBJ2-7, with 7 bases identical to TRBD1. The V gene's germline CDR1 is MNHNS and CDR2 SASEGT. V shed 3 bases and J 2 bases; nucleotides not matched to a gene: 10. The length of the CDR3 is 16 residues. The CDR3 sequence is CASSDLGQVITYEQYF. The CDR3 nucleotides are TGTGCCAGCAGTGACCTAGGACAGGTGATCACCTACGAGCAGTACTTC.

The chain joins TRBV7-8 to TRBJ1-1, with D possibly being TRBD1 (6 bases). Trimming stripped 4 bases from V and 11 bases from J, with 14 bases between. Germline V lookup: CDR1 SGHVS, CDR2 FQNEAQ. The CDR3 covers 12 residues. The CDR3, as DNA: TGTGCCAGCAGCTCCCAGGGGCGGGGGGCTTTCTTT. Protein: CASSSQGRGAFF. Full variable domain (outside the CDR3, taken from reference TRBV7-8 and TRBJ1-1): GAGVSQSPRYKVAKRGQDVALRCDPISGHVSLFWYQQALGQGPEFLTYFQNEAQLDKSGLPSDRFFAERPEGSVSTLKIQRTQQEDSAVYLCASSSQGRGAFFGQGTRLTVV.

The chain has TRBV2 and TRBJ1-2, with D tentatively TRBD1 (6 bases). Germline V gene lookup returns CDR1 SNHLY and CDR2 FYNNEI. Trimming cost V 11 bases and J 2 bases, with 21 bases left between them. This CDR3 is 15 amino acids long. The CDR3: CASRPGTPINYGYTF. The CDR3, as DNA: TGTGCCTCCCGACCCGGGACACCGATCAACTATGGCTACACCTTC.

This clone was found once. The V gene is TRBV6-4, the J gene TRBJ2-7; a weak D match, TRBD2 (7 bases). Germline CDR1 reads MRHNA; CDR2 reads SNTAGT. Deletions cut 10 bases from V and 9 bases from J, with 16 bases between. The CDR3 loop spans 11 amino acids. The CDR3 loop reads CATSWEGVQYF. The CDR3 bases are TGTGCCACCTCCTGGGAGGGGGTGCAGTACTTC.

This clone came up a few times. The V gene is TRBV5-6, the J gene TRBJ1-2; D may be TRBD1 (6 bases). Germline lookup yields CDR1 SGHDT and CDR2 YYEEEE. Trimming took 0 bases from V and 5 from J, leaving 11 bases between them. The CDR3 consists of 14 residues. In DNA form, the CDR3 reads TGTGCCAGCAGCTTGGGACAGGAACCATATGGCTACACCTTC. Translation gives CASSLGQEPYGYTF.